The source of this TCR beta chain is a study of T cells after yellow fever vaccination (dated by TCRdb to the late 2010s). With regard to the full study: The SMART-Seq v4 Ultra Low Input RNA kit was used to prepare libraries from fractions with low cell numbers. The cohort comprised two healthy male donors, one aged 18 to 30 and one aged 30 to 40 years. Bulk PBMC replicates and cell subsets were isolated from blood drawn at multiple timepoints before and after both primary and secondary immunization. To follow T-cell clones before and after primary and booster YFV17D yellow fever vaccination, bulk TCR alpha and beta repertoires were sequenced over time.

The sample's treatment or condition label is to be understood as: live attenuated yellow fever vaccine strain. At every blood-draw timepoint, two biological replicates of bulk PBMCs were collected. A standard Ficoll-Paque protocol was used to isolate PBMCs from peripheral blood. TriZol was used to extract RNA from bulk PBMCs, CD4 and CD8 fractions, and dextramer-positive and dextramer-negative fractions. This clonotype showed up just a few times. The antigen it recognizes is unknown. Base-call qualities are not available, and no considerably larger clone is one nucleotide away. TCR cDNA was synthesized by 5'RACE template switching, which introduced a universal primer site and unique molecular identifiers. cDNA synthesis was primed from both the TCR alpha and TCR beta constant segments. Two PCR steps were used to amplify libraries, with sample barcodes and sequencing adapters being added in the second step. Sequencing of libraries was performed on Illumina HiSeq 2500 (2x100 bp) or NovaSeq (2x150 bp). The study's own analysis went as follows. Reads were demultiplexed and collapsed into UMI consensus sequences with MIGEC, and V(D)J alignment was performed with MiXCR. Clonotypes responding to the vaccine were identified with edgeR on replicate PBMC samples, with the criteria of FDR below 0.01 and a log2 fold change above 5 up to day 15. Bulk clonotypes were assigned CD4 or CD8 identity according to which sequenced CD4 or CD8 repertoire held them at higher abundance. The public sequencing data were trimmed at Q25 with fastp and processed into clonotypes with MiXCR by TCRdb, which kept only in-frame beta chains. Every distinct CDR3 protein forms one entry, paired with its most common genes and DNA. The V and J calls follow TCRdb's processing rather than the paper's. Across this sample there are approximately 510,000 distinct CDR3 sequences, with roughly 22% seen only once. The ten largest clones take up around 17% of the sample.

Cut back by 6 bases and 1 base, the V and J ends lie 8 bases apart. Via the germline V gene (reference sequence), CDR1 is MNHEY and CDR2 SMNVEV. Reading from cysteine to phenylalanine, the CDR3 counts 13 amino acids. Only the CDR3 part of the read is kept: 39 bases, read in frame from the first base. The investigation overall reported the following: After the booster, most clones that had expanded after primary vaccination were detected again (approximately 96% of CD4 and roughly nine tenths of CD8), suggesting broad maintenance of memory. The study included only a couple of donors, which limits how far the findings can be generalized. Because abundant contaminating clonotypes from the bulk population could be contained in FACS-sorted repertoires, computational filtering was required. Compared with the primary T-cell response, the secondary T-cell response was weaker but faster, peaking on day 5 rather than day 15. A small fraction of clonotypes showed up in both the CD4 and CD8 compartments, probably as a result of convergent recombination.

The chain was built from TRBV27 and TRBJ2-3; the D gene identity is not certain. This receptor was identified in a man aged 18 to 29 who received the YFV17D yellow fever vaccine. Sample: PBMCs, taken roughly 20 days after the first yellow fever vaccination. The nucleotide sequence is given as TGTGCCAGCAGGAAGAGCGGCACAGATACGCAGTATTTT. Its translation is CASRKSGTDTQYF.